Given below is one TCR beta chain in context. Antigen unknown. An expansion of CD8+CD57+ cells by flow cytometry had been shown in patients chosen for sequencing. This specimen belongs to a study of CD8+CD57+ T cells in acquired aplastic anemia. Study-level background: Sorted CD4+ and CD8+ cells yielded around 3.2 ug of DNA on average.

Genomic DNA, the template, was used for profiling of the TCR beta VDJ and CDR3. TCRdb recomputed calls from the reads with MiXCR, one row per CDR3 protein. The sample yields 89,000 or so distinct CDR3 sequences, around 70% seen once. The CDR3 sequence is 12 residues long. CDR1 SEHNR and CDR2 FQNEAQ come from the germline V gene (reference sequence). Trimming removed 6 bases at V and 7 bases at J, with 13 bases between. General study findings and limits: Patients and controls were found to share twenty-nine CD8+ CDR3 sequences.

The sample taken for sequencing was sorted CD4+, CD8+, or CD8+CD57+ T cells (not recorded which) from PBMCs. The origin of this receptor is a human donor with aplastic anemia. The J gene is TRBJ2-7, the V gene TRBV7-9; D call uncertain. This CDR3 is CASRADAREQYF. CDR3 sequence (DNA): TGTGCCAGCAGGGCTGACGCTCGAGAGCAGTACTTC.